Listed below are T cell receptor beta chains from one sample, sequenced in a study of blood T cell repertoires in COVID-19. Method: immunoSEQ multiplex PCR; TCRdb's copy keeps in-frame clones and lacks some. The table has about 260,000 clones, around 80% seen once. Sequencing was done on a sample of PBMCs or T cells enriched from blood (not recorded which). These receptors came from a young man with acute COVID-19. Each CDR3 is given with its conserved first and last residue. D genes are given only for firm matches. A row's size may be missing; if present it is once, few, many or a size class.

CDR3nt,CDR3aa,v_gene,d_gene,j_gene,abundance
TGTGCCACCAGCAGAGCGGGGGGGGGTACCTACAATGAGCAGTTCTTC,CATSRAGGGTYNEQFF,TRBV15,TRBD2,TRBJ2-1,NA
TGTGCCAGCAGCGTGGGGGGATTGAACACTGAAGCTTTCTTT,CASSVGGLNTEAFF,TRBV25-1,NA,TRBJ1-1,NA
TGTGCCAGCAGCGTAGCATCGGCGGGAGGAACCGGGGAGCTGTTTTTT,CASSVASAGGTGELFF,TRBV9,TRBD2,TRBJ2-2,NA
TGTGCCAGCAGCTTAGGTACGGGACACCTGAATGAAAAACTGTTTTTT,CASSLGTGHLNEKLFF,TRBV7-8,NA,TRBJ1-4,NA
TGCGCCAGCAGCCAACTGAGCGGGGGCCTTGGGGATGAGCAGTTCTTC,CASSQLSGGLGDEQFF,TRBV4-1,TRBD2,TRBJ2-1,NA
TGTGCCAGCAGCCCGAATACAGATGAGACCCAGTACTTC,CASSPNTDETQYF,TRBV11-2,NA,TRBJ2-5,NA
TGTGCCATCAGTGAGCCGGGACAGGGGGATTTAAATTCACCCCTCCACTTT,CAISEPGQGDLNSPLHF,TRBV10-3,TRBD1,TRBJ1-6,NA
TGTGCCAGCAGCGCCGGACATACTAGCACAGATACGCAGTATTTT,CASSAGHTSTDTQYF,TRBV6-5,NA,TRBJ2-3,NA
TGTGCCAGCAGCTTGCCGGGACAGACTAACTATGGCTACACCTTC,CASSLPGQTNYGYTF,TRBV5-4,TRBD1,TRBJ1-2,NA
TGTGCCAGCAGTTACGAGGTCGGGGAGCTGTTTTTT,CASSYEVGELFF,TRBV6-6,NA,TRBJ2-2,NA
TGTGCCAGCAGTCTTACAGGGAAGCAAGAGACCCAGTACTTC,CASSLTGKQETQYF,TRBV28,NA,TRBJ2-5,NA
TGCGCCAGCAGCTTGACGGTGCGAGGCTCCTACAATGAGCAGTTCTTC,CASSLTVRGSYNEQFF,TRBV5-1,NA,TRBJ2-1,NA
TGCAGTGCTAGTATTCTAGCGGGCACCGGGGAGCTGTTTTTT,CSASILAGTGELFF,TRBV20-1,TRBD2,TRBJ2-2,few
TGTGCCAGCAGCGCCCAGACAGGGGGGTCCTACAATGAGCAGTTCTTC,CASSAQTGGSYNEQFF,TRBV5-4,TRBD1,TRBJ2-1,NA
TGTGCCAGCAGGGGACAGGGGAATCAGCCCCAGCATTTT,CASRGQGNQPQHF,TRBV25-1,TRBD1,TRBJ1-5,NA
TGTGCCAGCACCGCTGGCCTCAATCAGCCCCAGCATTTT,CASTAGLNQPQHF,TRBV6-5,NA,TRBJ1-5,NA
TGTGCCAGCAGCACGGGACTAGCGGGTTACGGGGAGCTGTTTTTT,CASSTGLAGYGELFF,TRBV6-2/TRBV6-3,TRBD2,TRBJ2-2,once
TGTGCCAGCAGTGAACTAGTGTCGAACACCGGGGAGCTGTTTTTT,CASSELVSNTGELFF,TRBV2,NA,TRBJ2-2,once
TGTGCCAGCAGCTTGGGGGACAGGGCTAGCAATCAGCCCCAGCATTTT,CASSLGDRASNQPQHF,TRBV5-8,TRBD1,TRBJ1-5,NA
TGTGCCAGCAGCTTCATAGACAGGAACACTGAAGCTTTCTTT,CASSFIDRNTEAFF,TRBV5-6,NA,TRBJ1-1,NA
TGTGCCAGCTCAGAGAATACAGGGGGTGGCAATCAGCCCCAGCATTTT,CASSENTGGGNQPQHF,TRBV18,TRBD1,TRBJ1-5,NA
TGTGCCAGCAAGGGGACTGCTAGCACAGATACGCAGTATTTT,CASKGTASTDTQYF,TRBV4-2,NA,TRBJ2-3,NA
TGTGCCAGCAGTGTCACAGGGGGCGCAGGAGATACGCAGTATTTT,CASSVTGGAGDTQYF,TRBV27,TRBD1,TRBJ2-3,once
TGTGCCAGCAGCCAAGCGCGGGACAGGGCCACCGGGGAGCTGTTTTTT,CASSQARDRATGELFF,TRBV4-2,TRBD1,TRBJ2-2,few
TGTGCCAGCAGCTTTTCTGGACAGGGGGCGCTTAATGAGCAGTTCTTC,CASSFSGQGALNEQFF,TRBV7-9,TRBD1,TRBJ2-1,NA
TGTGCCAGTAGCCTCGGACTCGTCCGGGAGACCCAGTACTTC,CASSLGLVRETQYF,TRBV19,NA,TRBJ2-5,NA
TGTGCCAGCAGCTTAGTATCAGGGGGCTCGAACACTGAAGCTTTCTTT,CASSLVSGGSNTEAFF,TRBV11-2,TRBD1,TRBJ1-1,NA
TGCGCCAGCTCGAAGAGGGTTGGAGAGAACACTGAAGCTTTCTTT,CASSKRVGENTEAFF,TRBV5-1,NA,TRBJ1-1,NA
TGTGCCAGCAGCCGGACAGGGGGAAACATTCAGTACTTC,CASSRTGGNIQYF,TRBV7-8,TRBD1,TRBJ2-4,few
TGTGCCAGCAGCCAAGCAGCGGGAGATTTTAATGAGCAGTTCTTC,CASSQAAGDFNEQFF,TRBV3-1/TRBV3-2,TRBD2,TRBJ2-1,few
TGTGCCAGCAGCTTGGGAGAGGGCTACACAGATACGCAGTATTTT,CASSLGEGYTDTQYF,TRBV7-2,NA,TRBJ2-3,NA
TGTGCCAGCAGCCTTGACGGTCAGGGGAATTCACCCCTCCACTTT,CASSLDGQGNSPLHF,TRBV5-1,NA,TRBJ1-6,NA
TGTGCCTCCTCCTCGATGGCAGGGCAAGATACGCAGTATTTT,CASSSMAGQDTQYF,TRBV24-1,NA,TRBJ2-3,NA
TGTGCCAGCAGCCCCGACAGGGCCTACAATGAGCAGTTCTTC,CASSPDRAYNEQFF,TRBV7-9,TRBD1,TRBJ2-1,NA
TGTGCCAGCAGCCAGAACAGGGGGCGCAATGAAAAACTGTTTTTT,CASSQNRGRNEKLFF,TRBV14,TRBD1,TRBJ1-4,few
TGCGCCAGCAGCCAACGGACTGCTGTTGCAACTAATGAAAAACTGTTTTTT,CASSQRTAVATNEKLFF,TRBV4-1,NA,TRBJ1-4,NA
TGTGCCAGCAGCCAATTGACAGGCCTCATGTTCTCTGGAAACACCATATATTTT,CASSQLTGLMFSGNTIYF,TRBV4-2,NA,TRBJ1-3,NA
TGTGCCAGCAGCCCTCAAGAGACCCAGTACTTC,CASSPQETQYF,TRBV27,NA,TRBJ2-5,NA
TGTGCCAGCAGCTTAGATGGACAGGGAAACACTGAAGCTTTCTTT,CASSLDGQGNTEAFF,TRBV5-1,TRBD1,TRBJ1-1,NA
TGTGCCAGCAGTGAACTGACAGAGCATGGCTACACCTTC,CASSELTEHGYTF,TRBV6-1,NA,TRBJ1-2,NA
TGTGCCAGTAGTATGAGTCAAATTGGCAATCAGCCCCAGCATTTT,CASSMSQIGNQPQHF,TRBV19,NA,TRBJ1-5,few
TGTGCCACAGGAGGACAGGAGATAAATTCACCCCTCCACTTT,CATGGQEINSPLHF,TRBV10-3,TRBD1,TRBJ1-6,NA
TGTGCTCACGGACTGCGCGGGAGGGTTTCGAGGCAGTTCTTC,CAHGLRGRVSRQFF,TRBV30,TRBD2,TRBJ2-1,NA
TGTGCCAGTAGTCCCGGGTCCTATGGCTACACCTTC,CASSPGSYGYTF,TRBV19,NA,TRBJ1-2,NA
TGTGCCAGTAGTTCCCGGACAGATTTGTTACCGAATTCACCCCTCCACTTT,CASSSRTDLLPNSPLHF,TRBV19,NA,TRBJ1-6,NA
TGTGCCAGCAGCCTGACCCCCAGCGGGGTCTACAATGAGCAGTTCTTC,CASSLTPSGVYNEQFF,TRBV28,TRBD2,TRBJ2-1,NA
TGTGCCAGCAGCTCTAGGGACATGAACACTGAAGCTTTCTTT,CASSSRDMNTEAFF,TRBV5-5,NA,TRBJ1-1,NA
TGTGCCAGCAGTTACAAAATCGACAGGTCCTTAAATCAGCCCCAGCATTTT,CASSYKIDRSLNQPQHF,TRBV6-2/TRBV6-3,NA,TRBJ1-5,NA
TGTGCCAGCAGCTTAACTAGCGGGTACAATGAGCAGTTCTTC,CASSLTSGYNEQFF,TRBV11-3,TRBD2,TRBJ2-1,once
TGTGCCAGCAGCGCAGTCGGACTAGCGAGGGACCAAGAGACCCAGTACTTC,CASSAVGLARDQETQYF,TRBV5-5,TRBD2,TRBJ2-5,NA
TGCAGCGCCGGACTCATAGCTAACTATGGCTACACCTTC,CSAGLIANYGYTF,TRBV29-1,NA,TRBJ1-2,NA
TGTGCCAGCAGCCACCTGACAGTGAACACTGAAGCTTTCTTT,CASSHLTVNTEAFF,TRBV14,NA,TRBJ1-1,NA